The 8 T cell receptor beta chains below were found in one sample sequenced in a study of cytomegalovirus exposure and HLA in healthy donors. The PCR ran on 60 Vbeta and 13 Jbeta primers. Libraries were prepared by immunoSEQ multiplex PCR; TCRdb keeps only in-frame clonotypes and omits some of them. The sample contains around 130,000 clones, roughly 80% of which appear only once. Sequences were obtained from PBMCs. The receptors here all came from a woman between 40 and 55 years old in good health and CMV-seropositive.

This clone showed up just a few times. The V call is TRBV4-3, the J call TRBJ2-3, with unresolved D. V lost 2 bases to trimming and J lost 4 bases, with 10 bases between them. CDR1 is LGHNA, CDR2 YSLEER, per germline. This CDR3 is 14 amino acids long. The CDR3 bases are TGCGCCAGCAGCCAACAAGGAAGCGCAGATACGCAGTATTTT. Translation: CASSQQGSADTQYF.

The chain has TRBV6-1 and TRBJ1-4; D is ambiguous. Trimming took off 4 bases at V and 3 bases at J, with 9 bases between the two ends. The CDR3 loop spans 14 amino acids. Germline V gene lookup returns CDR1 MNHNS and CDR2 SASEGT. The CDR3 region is CASSAMAPNEKLFF. CDR3 in DNA: TGTGCCAGCAGTGCGATGGCCCCTAATGAAAAACTGTTTTTT.

The chain employs TRBV5-4 and TRBJ1-2; D not certain. The CDR3 totals 14 residues. Germline loops: CDR1 SGHNT, CDR2 YYREEE (reference sequence). With 0 bases removed from V and 2 bases from J, the gap between germline ends came to 8 bases. Written as DNA, the CDR3 is TGTGCCAGCAGCTTGGTGGCCGAAAACTATGGCTACACCTTC. Protein sequence: CASSLVAENYGYTF.

The rearrangement joins TRBV28 to TRBJ1-5, with TRBD1 matching over 8 bases. From germline, CDR1 is MDHEN and CDR2 SYDVKM. The junction had 11 bases not matched to a gene; V was cut back by 4 bases and J by 3 bases. The CDR3 has 17 residues. CDR3 region: CASSYAGTGYLNQPQHF. CDR3 in DNA: TGTGCCAGCAGTTACGCCGGGACAGGCTACCTCAATCAGCCCCAGCATTTT.

The gene calls are TRBV9 and TRBJ1-4, with 9 bases fitting TRBD1. CDR3 size: 16 residues. J gave up 8 bases and V 4 bases, and 12 bases lay outside the gene matches. Germline V gives CDR1 SGDLS, CDR2 YYNGEE. The CDR3 DNA sequence: TGTGCCAGCAGCCCCGGTTCGGGACAGGGAGGGGAAAAACTGTTTTTT. Encoded protein: CASSPGSGQGGEKLFF.

The chain recombines TRBV2 with TRBJ2-1; D may be TRBD1 (6 bases). Germline V lookup: CDR1 SNHLY, CDR2 FYNNEI. This CDR3 is built from 11 residues. Trimming removed 0 bases from V and 14 bases from J, with 8 bases in between. The CDR3 DNA follows: TGTGCCAGCAGTGAAGCCAGGGGAAAGTTCTTC. Translating gives CASSEARGKFF.

This clone is a singleton in its sample. The chain combines TRBV14 with TRBJ1-5; TRBD1 is a possible D gene (5 bases). Per germline, CDR1 SGHDN and CDR2 FVKESK. The V and J ends lost 0 bases and 7 bases respectively, with 7 bases between them. The CDR3 covers 13 residues. For the CDR3, the DNA is TGTGCCAGCAGCCAAGATAGGGGCCAGCCCCAGCATTTT. Translated: CASSQDRGQPQHF.

This clone was seen more than once but under ten times. The CDR3 coding sequence is TGTGCCAGCAGTTATACTAGTTTCTCCTACAATGAGCAGTTCTTC. Translation: CASSYTSFSYNEQFF. The chain employs TRBV6-5 and TRBJ2-1; weak D call: TRBD2 (5 bases). V was cut by 3 bases and J by 0 bases, with 9 bases left in between. Germline V gene sequence: CDR1 MNHEY, CDR2 SVGAGI. The CDR3 runs 15 residues.